The clone carrying this T cell receptor beta chain was seen a handful of times. This sample was taken from a study of blood T cell repertoires in COVID-19. The wider study: Whether acute or convalescent, the COVID-19 samples came from the United States, Italy and Spain. PBMCs, B-cell-depleted T cells, or T cells were the source of the cDNA or gDNA that made up the material.

Seattle cases were enrolled at active infection and followed longitudinally. CDR3 length: 15 residues. V was clipped by 0 bases and J by 3 bases, with 9 bases between them. Looked up from germline, CDR1 is SGHAT and CDR2 is FQNNGV. Original analysis: Estimation of nucleated cell counts relied on the amplification of reference gene primers. Using immunoSEQ multiplex PCR, the repertoire was profiled, and TCRdb retains in-frame clones only, with some absent. The D gene and trimming were derived from the DNA, and the V and J assignments and clone size from that table. Seen here are 250,000 to 300,000 clones, around 90% observed once, and the top ten hold approximately 6%.

V usage is TRBV11-2 and J usage is TRBJ1-3; the D gene is possibly TRBD1 (6 bases). Sequencing was done on a sample of peripheral blood. The TCR was taken from a woman aged 45-65 years with COVID-19, enrolled during active disease. The CDR3 sequence is CASSLDQGFGNTIYF. The DNA of the CDR3 is TGTGCCAGCAGCTTAGACCAGGGGTTTGGAAACACCATATATTTT.